This T cell receptor beta chain was documented in a study of T cell repertoires in cytomegalovirus infection. CDR1 SQVTM and CDR2 ANQGSEA come from the germline V gene. V lost 0 bases and J 2 bases, leaving 4 bases between the germline ends. This CDR3 is built from 12 residues. In regard to this clonotype: As yet, its antigen is unknown.

MiXCR, run by TCRdb on the reads, gives a single entry per CDR3 protein. The data hold 650,000 to 900,000 distinct CDR3 sequences, with around 29% observed a single time. The rearrangement uses TRBV29-1 and TRBJ1-1; D not resolved. Sequencing used cultured CD8+ T cells from PBMCs, obtained from culture after CMV antigen stimulation. The TCR comes from a human donor in good health (CMV status not recorded). Some clones in this sample may be carry-over from other donors' samples. CDR3 coding DNA: TGCAGCGTTGAAGATGGCAACACTGAAGCTTTCTTT. As protein: CSVEDGNTEAFF.